This T cell receptor beta chain was identified during a study of regulatory and conventional T cells in RAG deficiency. Comment on this clone: One end of the junction does not line up with germline, which may come from a read error.

Blood CD4+ CD25-low CD127-high conventional T cells supplied the genomic DNA template. Method: immunoSEQ multiplex PCR; TCRdb's copy keeps in-frame clones and lacks some. The table includes 20,000 to 25,000 clones, around 97% detected once. Germline lookup yields CDR1 LNHDA and CDR2 SQIVND (reference sequence). The CDR3 runs 13 residues. The sample was also linked to a second study, of regulatory T cells. Per that study: Amplification used 52 TRBV primers and 13 TRBJ primers.

The chain combines TRBV19 with TRBJ2-7; no firm D call. Sequencing used CD25- CD4+ T cells sorted from blood. The TCR originated in a human donor in good health. The CDR3 DNA sequence: TGTGCCAGTAGTCTAGACCGGTCTTACGAGCAGTACTTC. Translated: CASSLDRSYEQYF. Full variable domain (outside the CDR3, taken from reference TRBV19 and TRBJ2-7): DGGITQSPKYLFRKEGQNVTLSCEQNLNHDAMYWYRQDPGQGLRLIYYSQIVNDFQKGDIAEGYSVSREKKESFPLTVTSAQKNPTAFYLCASSLDRSYEQYFGPGTRLTVT.